One and the same sample provided the 9 T cell receptor beta chains below, sequenced in a study of cytotoxic CD8 clonotypes in ibrutinib-treated CLL. Sequencing was performed with immunoSEQ multiplex PCR; in TCRdb, only in-frame clones are kept and a portion is missing. The sample yields tens of thousands of clones, roughly 70% seen once. Material: PBMCs, obtained at disease progression, from a patient treated with ibrutinib. These receptors all stem from a human donor with chronic lymphocytic leukemia.

By share of the sample, this clone is medium-sized. J is TRBJ1-2 and V is TRBV6-5; D is unresolved. V gave up 8 bases and J gave up 1 base, with 5 bases separating them. In germline, CDR1 is MNHEY, CDR2 SVGAGI. This CDR3 contains 11 residues. This chain's CDR3 is CASGFNYGYTF. CDR3 nucleotide sequence: TGTGCCAGCGGATTTAACTATGGCTACACCTTC.

This clone was seen only a few times. The chain is built from TRBV27 and TRBJ1-2; 12 bases fit TRBD1. The V gene's germline CDR1 is MNHEY and CDR2 SMNVEV (reference sequence). The CDR3 loop spans 15 amino acids. V shed 5 bases, J shed 7 bases, and the junction held 8 bases outside the gene matches. CDR3 region: CASSPLGQGATGYTF. CDR3 sequence (DNA): TGTGCCAGCAGTCCCCTGGGACAGGGGGCAACTGGCTACACCTTC.

The chain uses TRBV5-4 and TRBJ2-3; D possibly corresponds to TRBD2 (5 bases). The V gene lost 3 bases and the J gene lost 1 base, with 6 bases spanning the gap. Per the germline V gene, CDR1 is SGHNT and CDR2 is YYREEE (reference sequence). This CDR3 has 13 amino acids. The CDR3 loop reads CASSYGGTDTQYF. The CDR3 DNA reads TGTGCCAGCAGCTACGGGGGCACAGATACGCAGTATTTT.

V is TRBV5-1 and J is TRBJ1-2; D not certain. The germline V gene has CDR1 SGHRS and CDR2 YFSETQ. CDR3 length: 17 amino acids. The V end lost 4 bases, the J end lost 0 bases, and 19 bases lay between the germline ends. The CDR3 coding sequence is TGCGCCAGCAGCCAGGACGGTAATTTTTCGCCTAACTATGGCTACACCTTC. It specifies CASSQDGNFSPNYGYTF.

The chain employs TRBV10-3 and TRBJ1-2; no clear D gene. The CDR3 totals 12 residues. V lost 8 bases to trimming and J lost 5 bases, with 12 bases between them. Looked up from germline, CDR1 is ENHRY and CDR2 is SYGVKD. CDR3 coding DNA: TGTGCCATCGTGGAGTCGGGGTATGGCTACACCTTC. Residues: CAIVESGYGYTF.

This chain links TRBV2 with TRBJ2-3, with TRBD2 matching 12 bases. Germline assignment: CDR1 SNHLY and CDR2 FYNNEI. Germline trimming cut 3 bases from V and 5 bases from J; bases unmatched to any gene: 3. This CDR3 contains 15 residues. In DNA, the CDR3 is TGTGCCAGCAGTGAGACTAGCGGGAGAAGAGATACGCAGTATTTT. This codes for CASSETSGRRDTQYF.

The chain recombines TRBV7-9 with TRBJ2-1; 7 bases map to TRBD2. The trim removed 0 bases at V and 4 bases at J, leaving 3 bases unmatched. CDR3 size: 15 residues. Per germline, CDR1 SEHNR and CDR2 FQNEAQ (reference sequence). This CDR3 reads CASSLASGDYNEQFF. Here the CDR3 DNA reads TGTGCCAGCAGCTTAGCGAGCGGGGATTACAATGAGCAGTTCTTC.

This rearrangement joins TRBV27 to TRBJ1-5; 7 bases are shared with TRBD1. Germline CDR1 reads MNHEY; CDR2 reads SMNVEV (reference sequence). The CDR3 runs to 13 residues. V gave up 8 bases and J gave up 6 bases; unmatched junction bases: 7. The CDR3 DNA follows: TGTGCCAGCGGTCGACAGGGACCTCAGCCCCAGCATTTT. Its protein product is CASGRQGPQPQHF.

The chain combines TRBV28 with TRBJ2-2; 8 nucleotides agree with TRBD2. Trimming took 5 bases from V and 4 from J; bases not matched to a gene: 6. The CDR3 loop spans 15 amino acids. The germline CDR1 and CDR2 sequences are MDHEN and SYDVKM. For the CDR3, the DNA is TGTGCCAGCAGTCCGGGGGGGGCGAGCACCGGGGAGCTGTTTTTT. Protein sequence: CASSPGGASTGELFF.